These 29 T cell receptor beta chains share one sample of origin, sequenced in a study of PD-1 blockade in classical Hodgkin lymphoma. The time point is: cycle 4 day 1 (C4D1), after six to seven weeks of nivolumab. In every patient, relapse followed autologous stem cell transplantation, while exposure to brentuximab vedotin differed. Thawed PBMCs were the source of CD4+ T cells, purified by magnetic negative selection. Assay used: immunoSEQ multiplex PCR; TCRdb lists only in-frame clones, some missing. Seen here are more than 25,000 clones, approximately 81% observed once, and the top ten hold about 0.62%. The input for sequencing was CD4+ T cells from blood, taken before the fourth cycle of nivolumab. Receptors were obtained from a human donor with classical Hodgkin lymphoma.

This clone appeared once. This rearrangement joins TRBV18 to TRBJ2-7; TRBD1 is a possible D gene (6 bases). The CDR3 covers 13 residues. CDR1 is KGHSH and CDR2 is LQKENI in the germline V gene. V was pared by 3 bases and J by 6 bases, with 12 bases between. Written as DNA, the CDR3 is TGTGCCAGCTCACCCCGACAGGAGCGCGAGCAGTACTTC. Protein product: CASSPRQEREQYF.

This clone was detected only a few times. The J gene is TRBJ1-6, the V gene TRBV5-1; D ambiguous. The V gene lost 2 bases and the J gene lost 10 bases, with 16 bases spanning the gap. The germline gives CDR1 SGHRS, CDR2 YFSETQ. This CDR3 region has 15 residues. CDR3 DNA: TGCGCCAGCAGCTTTCTGGGCGAATCGGGGTCACCCCTCCACTTT. It translates to CASSFLGESGSPLHF.

V and J are TRBV5-1 and TRBJ2-5, with a possible D match to TRBD1 (5 bases). CDR3 size: 14 residues. CDR1 SGHRS and CDR2 YFSETQ come from the germline V gene. V lost 0 bases and J lost 5, with 11 bases in between. The DNA for the CDR3 is TGCGCCAGCAGCTTGGATGGGGCTCAGGAGACCCAGTACTTC. It yields the protein CASSLDGAQETQYF. The variable domain in full, completed from reference TRBV5-1 and TRBJ2-5, reads KAGVTQTPRYLIKTRGQQVTLSCSPISGHRSVSWYQQTPGQGLQFLFEYFSETQRNKGNFPGRFSGRQFSNSRSEMNVSTLELGDSALYLCASSLDGAQETQYFGPGTRLLVL.

V usage is TRBV5-1 and J usage is TRBJ2-3; 10 bases are a match to TRBD2. Germline loops: CDR1 SGHRS, CDR2 YFSETQ. This CDR3 contains 14 residues. V lost 2 bases and J lost 4; bases outside the gene matches: 1. The CDR3 DNA sequence: TGCGCCAGCAGCTTCAGCGGGGGGGCAGATACGCAGTATTTT. It yields the protein CASSFSGGADTQYF.

The chain has TRBV7-2 and TRBJ1-6; D might be TRBD1 (6 bases). The germline gives CDR1 SGHTA, CDR2 FQGNSA. The CDR3 runs 17 residues. V was pared by 5 bases and J by 8 bases, with 22 bases between. The CDR3 region has the DNA TGTGCCAGCAGCATTCAACAGGGTCCGCGCGGGGATTCACCCCTCCACTTT. Amino acids: CASSIQQGPRGDSPLHF.

The genes are TRBV6-5 and TRBJ2-7; D is unclear. The CDR3 is 14 residues long. V lost 6 bases, J lost 0 bases, and 12 bases lay in between. Germline-derived CDR1 and CDR2 are MNHEY and SVGAGI. The CDR3 here is CASSQAGHSYEQYF. In nucleotides, the CDR3 is TGTGCCAGCAGCCAGGCCGGCCACTCCTACGAGCAGTACTTC.

This clone showed up just once. The chain joins TRBV10-3 to TRBJ2-2; 10 nucleotides match TRBD2. CDR1 ENHRY and CDR2 SYGVKD come from the germline V gene. V trimming: 6 bases; J trimming: 0 bases; junction bases outside the gene matches: 7. The length of the CDR3 is 17 residues. The CDR3 DNA is TGTGCCATCAGCCCCGGTAGCGGGGGGACGAACACCGGGGAGCTGTTTTTT. The encoded protein is CAISPGSGGTNTGELFF.

This clone was seen only a few times. This chain connects TRBV28 to TRBJ1-1; a weak D match, TRBD1 (6 bases). Trimming pared 2 bases from V and 1 base from J, leaving 14 bases between. The germline CDR1 and CDR2 sequences are MDHEN and SYDVKM. The CDR3 covers 16 residues. CDR3 sequence (DNA): TGTGCCAGCAGTTTAGGTCAGGGGCTGGGGAACACTGAAGCTTTCTTT. This sequence encodes CASSLGQGLGNTEAFF. Using reference TRBV28 and TRBJ1-1 for the parts outside the CDR3, the full variable domain is DVKVTQSSRYLVKRTGEKVFLECVQDMDHENMFWYRQDPGLGLRLIYFSYDVKMKEKGDIPEGYSVSREKKERFSLILESASTNQTSMYLCASSLGQGLGNTEAFFGQGTRLTVV.

The CDR3 region is CAISESRTGTNYGYTF. The CDR3 DNA is TGTGCCATCAGTGAGTCTAGGACAGGGACTAACTATGGCTACACCTTC. V is TRBV10-3 and J is TRBJ1-2, with 8 positions matching TRBD1. J lost 0 bases, V lost 0 bases, and 3 bases had no gene match. CDR1 is ENHRY, CDR2 SYGVKD, per germline. There are 16 residues in the CDR3.

In DNA form, the CDR3 reads TGCGCCAGCAGCTTGGCCGGCGGCAGGGGAGACGAGCAGTACTTC. Protein sequence: CASSLAGGRGDEQYF. This rearrangement joins TRBV5-1 to TRBJ2-7, with a weak D call TRBD1 (6 bases). This CDR3 is built from 15 residues. Trimming removed 0 bases at V and 5 bases at J, with 15 bases between. The V gene's germline CDR1 is SGHRS and CDR2 YFSETQ.

This clone was detected a few times. J is TRBJ2-2 and V is TRBV5-1, with no clear D. Germline CDR1 and CDR2: SGHRS and YFSETQ. Trimming removed 0 bases from V and 0 bases from J, with 6 bases in between. The CDR3 extends over 15 amino acids. CDR3 in amino acids: CASSLGLANTGELFF. The CDR3 DNA follows: TGCGCCAGCAGCTTGGGGCTCGCGAACACCGGGGAGCTGTTTTTT.

The chain is built from TRBV5-1 and TRBJ2-7; perhaps TRBD1 as D (5 bases). The germline V gene has CDR1 SGHRS and CDR2 YFSETQ. Trimming pared 0 bases from V and 1 base from J, leaving 8 bases between. This CDR3 comprises 14 residues. The CDR3 region has the DNA TGCGCCAGCAGCTTGGCTAGGGGTTCCTACGAGCAGTACTTC. The encoded protein is CASSLARGSYEQYF.

The chain couples TRBV6-5 to TRBJ1-1, with D tentatively TRBD1 (5 bases). The V and J ends lost 1 base and 5 bases respectively, with 17 bases between them. Germline V lookup: CDR1 MNHEY, CDR2 SVGAGI. CDR3 length: 16 residues. The CDR3 protein is CASSYLGGLGGTEAFF. As DNA, the CDR3 is TGTGCCAGCAGTTACTTGGGGGGACTCGGGGGAACTGAAGCTTTCTTT.

The chain has TRBV18 and TRBJ2-2, with 7 positions matching TRBD2. The CDR3 consists of 15 residues. Looked up from germline, CDR1 is KGHSH and CDR2 is LQKENI. Trimming removed 4 bases from V and 3 bases from J; junction bases left unmatched: 5. In DNA, the CDR3 is TGTGCCAGCTCACAAGCAGGGAGGGACACCGGGGAGCTGTTTTTT. It is translated as CASSQAGRDTGELFF.

This sequence joins TRBV10-3 and TRBJ1-5; D remains unclear. The V end lost 2 bases, the J end lost 0 bases, and 8 bases lay between the germline ends. The CDR3 totals 15 residues. The germline V gene has CDR1 ENHRY and CDR2 SYGVKD. The CDR3 nucleotides are TGTGCCATCAGTGAGGGGAGCTATAGCAATCAGCCCCAGCATTTT. This translates into CAISEGSYSNQPQHF.

V usage is TRBV6-6 and J usage is TRBJ2-7; D is perhaps TRBD1 or TRBD2 (6 bases each). The CDR3 is 16 residues long. CDR1 and CDR2 from the germline V gene are MNHNY and SVGAGI (reference sequence). V lost 1 base and J lost 6, with 19 bases in between. CDR3 in DNA: TGTGCCAGCAGTTACTTAGGGGGGAAGTATTACGGCGAGCAGTACTTC. The encoded protein is CASSYLGGKYYGEQYF.

The chain recombines TRBV19 with TRBJ2-3; D is perhaps TRBD2 (6 bases). Trimming took off 3 bases at V and 1 base at J, with 8 bases between the two ends. Germline V gives CDR1 LNHDA, CDR2 SQIVND (reference sequence). The CDR3 loop spans 14 amino acids. CDR3: CASSIGGGTDTQYF. For the CDR3, the DNA is TGTGCCAGTAGTATTGGAGGGGGCACAGATACGCAGTATTTT. Looking up the rest from reference TRBV19 and TRBJ2-3 gives the full variable domain: DGGITQSPKYLFRKEGQNVTLSCEQNLNHDAMYWYRQDPGQGLRLIYYSQIVNDFQKGDIAEGYSVSREKKESFPLTVTSAQKNPTAFYLCASSIGGGTDTQYFGPGTRLTVL.

This chain connects TRBV28 to TRBJ1-5; D is uncertain. Germline V gives CDR1 MDHEN, CDR2 SYDVKM. The CDR3 is made up of 14 amino acids. Trimming left V 3 bases short and J 1 base short, with 7 bases between. The CDR3 loop is CASSLPLSNQPQHF. CDR3 coding DNA: TGTGCCAGCAGTTTGCCCCTCAGCAATCAGCCCCAGCATTTT.

The chain uses TRBV5-1 and TRBJ1-1; perhaps TRBD1 as D (6 bases). Germline CDR1 and CDR2: SGHRS and YFSETQ. The length of the CDR3 is 15 residues. V was shortened by 4 bases and J by 1 base, with 14 bases between the two germline ends. CDR3 bases: TGCGCCAGCAGCAAAGGACAGAACTGGAACACTGAAGCTTTCTTT. This sequence encodes CASSKGQNWNTEAFF.

The rearrangement uses TRBV5-1 and TRBJ2-1, with D perhaps TRBD1 or TRBD2 (6 bases each). The CDR3 totals 13 residues. Germline V gene sequence: CDR1 SGHRS, CDR2 YFSETQ. Trimming removed 2 bases from V and 10 bases from J, with 13 bases in between. CDR3 nucleotide sequence: TGCGCCAGCAGCTTTATGGGGGGCACGGAGCAGTTCTTC. It codes for CASSFMGGTEQFF.

The chain has TRBV6-4 and TRBJ2-3; 10 nucleotides agree with TRBD2. With 5 bases clipped from V and 0 bases from J, the junction kept 8 bases outside the gene matches. Per germline, CDR1 MRHNA and CDR2 SNTAGT. This CDR3 has 17 residues. The CDR3 sequence is CASSISGGRASTDTQYF. The CDR3 DNA reads as TGTGCCAGCAGTATTAGCGGGGGGCGTGCTAGCACAGATACGCAGTATTTT.

The rearrangement joins TRBV18 to TRBJ2-5; TRBD2 agrees at 13 bases. This CDR3 has 22 amino acids. Looked up from germline, CDR1 is KGHSH and CDR2 is LQKENI. The J segment lost 3 bases and the V segment lost 1 base, leaving 20 bases of the junction unmatched. CDR3 sequence: CASSPLPMGTSGGAGFEETQYF. CDR3 nucleotide sequence: TGTGCCAGCTCACCACTCCCTATGGGAACTAGCGGGGGGGCCGGATTTGAAGAGACCCAGTACTTC.

The V call is TRBV30, the J call TRBJ2-3, with D unclear. V dropped 3 bases and J dropped 7 bases, with 17 bases sitting between them. CDR3 size: 14 residues. The V gene's germline CDR1 is GTSNPN and CDR2 SVGIG (reference sequence). The DNA for the CDR3 is TGTGCCTGGAGAAGCCAGTCCCCGTCTAATACGCAGTATTTT. Translating it yields CAWRSQSPSNTQYF.

The rearrangement joins TRBV19 to TRBJ1-2; D uncertain. The CDR3 consists of 15 residues. Germline lookup yields CDR1 LNHDA and CDR2 SQIVND (reference sequence). V was clipped by 5 bases and J by 4 bases, with 17 bases between them. The DNA for the CDR3 is TGTGCCAGTAGTGCCACAGTTCAGCCTTTCTATGGCTACACCTTC. It is translated as CASSATVQPFYGYTF.

The chain has TRBV7-2 and TRBJ2-3; tentative D call: TRBD2 (5 bases). This CDR3 contains 14 residues. CDR1 is SGHTA and CDR2 is FQGNSA in the germline V gene. Trimming removed 1 base at V and 2 bases at J, with 7 bases between. The CDR3 loop reads CASSLDLATDTQYF. The CDR3 DNA reads as TGTGCCAGCAGCTTAGATCTAGCCACAGATACGCAGTATTTT. The full variable domain, completed using reference TRBV7-2 and TRBJ2-3, is GAGVSQSPSNKVTEKGKDVELRCDPISGHTALYWYRQSLGQGLEFLIYFQGNSAPDKSGLPSDRFSAERTGGSVSTLTIQRTQQEDSAVYLCASSLDLATDTQYFGPGTRLTVL.

The rearrangement links TRBV5-1 to TRBJ1-4; D is perhaps TRBD1 (5 bases). The V gene's germline CDR1 is SGHRS and CDR2 YFSETQ. V was clipped by 3 bases and J by 0 bases, with 15 bases between them. The CDR3 sequence is 17 residues long. The CDR3 loop reads CASSSLGRASTNEKLFF. As DNA, the CDR3 is TGCGCCAGCAGCTCCCTAGGCAGGGCTTCAACTAATGAAAAACTGTTTTTT. The full variable domain, rest sourced from reference TRBV5-1 and TRBJ1-4, is KAGVTQTPRYLIKTRGQQVTLSCSPISGHRSVSWYQQTPGQGLQFLFEYFSETQRNKGNFPGRFSGRQFSNSRSEMNVSTLELGDSALYLCASSSLGRASTNEKLFFGSGTQLSVL.

The chain has TRBV27 and TRBJ1-4; 7 nucleotides agree with TRBD1. Germline CDR1 is MNHEY and CDR2 is SMNVEV (reference sequence). The CDR3 is 18 residues long. V lost 2 bases and J lost 5; bases outside the gene matches: 14. The chain's CDR3 is CASSLIPTRGGKNEKLFF. The CDR3, as DNA: TGTGCCAGCAGTTTAATACCCACGCGAGGGGGCAAGAATGAAAAACTGTTTTTT.

The chain recombines TRBV6-6 with TRBJ1-1, with no clear D. Trimming pared 2 bases from V and 10 bases from J, leaving 11 bases between. The CDR3 loop spans 12 amino acids. The V gene's germline CDR1 is MNHNY and CDR2 SVGAGI (reference sequence). The CDR3 DNA reads TGTGCCAGCAGTTACGGAATCGGGGTAGCTTTCTTT. Its protein product is CASSYGIGVAFF.

The chain employs TRBV30 and TRBJ1-5, with 7 bases aligning to TRBD1. Unmatched junction bases numbered 3, after V lost 1 base and J lost 3 bases. The CDR3 covers 14 residues. In germline, CDR1 is GTSNPN, CDR2 SVGIG (reference sequence). The CDR3 is CAWSAGQFNQPQHF. The CDR3, as DNA: TGTGCCTGGAGTGCGGGACAGTTCAATCAGCCCCAGCATTTT.